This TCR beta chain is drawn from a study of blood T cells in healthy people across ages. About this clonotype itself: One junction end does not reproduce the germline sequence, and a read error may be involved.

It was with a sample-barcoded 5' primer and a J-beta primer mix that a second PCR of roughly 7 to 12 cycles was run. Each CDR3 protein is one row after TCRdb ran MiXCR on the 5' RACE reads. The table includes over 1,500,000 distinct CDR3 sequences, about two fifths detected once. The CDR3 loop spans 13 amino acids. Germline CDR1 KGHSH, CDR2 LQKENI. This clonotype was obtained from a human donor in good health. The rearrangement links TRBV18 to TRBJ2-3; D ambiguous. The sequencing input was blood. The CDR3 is CASPPDIRDTQYF. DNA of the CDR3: TGTGCCAGCCCACCAGACATCAGGGATACGCAGTATTTT.